This is a list of T cell receptor beta chains from one sample in a study of blood T cell repertoires in COVID-19. Sequenced by immunoSEQ multiplex PCR; TCRdb stores in-frame clones only, minus some. The sample lists 200,000 to 300,000 clones; about 87% were seen once. Sequencing input: PBMCs or T cells enriched from blood (not recorded which). The receptors originated from a woman aged 40 to 50 with acute COVID-19. The CDR3 runs from the conserved cysteine through the conserved F or W. Fields, in order: V gene, J gene, D gene, clone size, CDR3 protein, CDR3 DNA. D genes are given only for firm matches. Size is stated for part of the rows, as once, few or many counts, or as a class when the clone is expanded.

v_call: TRBV6-5
j_call: TRBJ2-6
d_call: .
clone_size: .
cdr3_aa: CASSSGFASGANVLTF
cdr3_nt: TGTGCCAGCAGTTCAGGGTTTGCCTCTGGGGCCAACGTCCTGACTTTC

v_call: TRBV20-1
j_call: TRBJ2-7
d_call: .
clone_size: .
cdr3_aa: CSASIWGGPYEQYF
cdr3_nt: TGCAGTGCTAGTATATGGGGGGGCCCCTACGAGCAGTACTTC

v_call: TRBV10-3
j_call: TRBJ1-6
d_call: .
clone_size: .
cdr3_aa: CAISGETDNSPLHF
cdr3_nt: TGTGCCATCAGTGGTGAGACAGATAATTCACCCCTCCACTTT

v_call: TRBV12-3/TRBV12-4
j_call: TRBJ1-2
d_call: .
clone_size: once
cdr3_aa: CASSPRMSYGYTF
cdr3_nt: TGTGCCAGCAGCCCCAGGATGAGCTATGGCTACACCTTC

v_call: TRBV3-1/TRBV3-2
j_call: TRBJ1-5
d_call: .
clone_size: .
cdr3_aa: CASSQGRGVGQPQHF
cdr3_nt: TGTGCCAGCAGCCAAGGGAGGGGCGTGGGGCAGCCCCAGCATTTT

v_call: TRBV30
j_call: TRBJ1-4
d_call: .
clone_size: .
cdr3_aa: CAWSVRITGTNEKLFF
cdr3_nt: TGTGCCTGGAGTGTTAGGATTACAGGAACTAATGAAAAACTGTTTTTT

v_call: TRBV5-1
j_call: TRBJ2-3
d_call: .
clone_size: .
cdr3_aa: CASSLPVITDTQYF
cdr3_nt: TGCGCCAGCAGTCTTCCGGTAATCACAGATACGCAGTATTTT

v_call: TRBV7-2
j_call: TRBJ2-3
d_call: TRBD1
clone_size: .
cdr3_aa: CASSLRGLSTDTQYF
cdr3_nt: TGTGCCAGCAGCTTGAGGGGGCTTAGCACAGATACGCAGTATTTT

v_call: TRBV3-1/TRBV3-2
j_call: TRBJ1-2
d_call: TRBD1
clone_size: .
cdr3_aa: CASRPRLTGALSRLSSIGYTF
cdr3_nt: TGTGCCAGCAGGCCCCGGCTGACAGGGGCCTTATCCCGGCTGAGTTCTATTGGCTACACCTTC

v_call: TRBV9
j_call: TRBJ1-6
d_call: .
clone_size: .
cdr3_aa: CASSVGSDSPLHF
cdr3_nt: TGTGCCAGCAGCGTAGGTTCAGATTCACCCCTCCACTTT

v_call: TRBV14
j_call: TRBJ1-1
d_call: .
clone_size: .
cdr3_aa: CASSQDLRAGAEAFF
cdr3_nt: TGTGCCAGCAGCCAAGATCTGAGAGCAGGCGCTGAAGCTTTCTTT

v_call: TRBV5-1
j_call: TRBJ2-2
d_call: TRBD1
clone_size: .
cdr3_aa: CASSLETGATGELFF
cdr3_nt: TGCGCCAGCAGCTTGGAGACAGGGGCCACCGGGGAGCTGTTTTTT

v_call: TRBV4-1
j_call: TRBJ1-5
d_call: .
clone_size: .
cdr3_aa: CASSRTDFVEPQHF
cdr3_nt: TGCGCCAGCAGCCGGACGGACTTTGTTGAGCCCCAGCATTTT

v_call: TRBV18
j_call: TRBJ1-1
d_call: TRBD1
clone_size: .
cdr3_aa: CASSQQGAEAFF
cdr3_nt: TGTGCCAGCTCACAGCAGGGGGCTGAAGCTTTCTTT

v_call: TRBV30
j_call: TRBJ1-5
d_call: .
clone_size: .
cdr3_aa: CAWSEADNQPQHF
cdr3_nt: TGTGCCTGGAGTGAGGCGGACAATCAGCCCCAGCATTTT

v_call: TRBV10-1
j_call: TRBJ1-4
d_call: .
clone_size: once
cdr3_aa: CASSEGAANEKLFF
cdr3_nt: TGCGCCAGCAGTGAGGGGGCGGCTAATGAAAAACTGTTTTTT

v_call: TRBV9
j_call: TRBJ2-3
d_call: .
clone_size: once
cdr3_aa: CASSSTEGTATDTQYF
cdr3_nt: TGTGCCAGCAGCTCGACGGAGGGTACAGCCACAGATACGCAGTATTTT

v_call: TRBV19
j_call: TRBJ1-1
d_call: .
clone_size: .
cdr3_aa: CASSITGTMNTEAFF
cdr3_nt: TGTGCCAGTAGTATAACAGGGACAATGAACACTGAAGCTTTCTTT

v_call: TRBV6-5
j_call: TRBJ1-3
d_call: .
clone_size: .
cdr3_aa: CASRSDLYTIYF
cdr3_nt: TGTGCCAGCAGATCGGACTTATACACCATATATTTT

v_call: TRBV10-3
j_call: TRBJ1-2
d_call: TRBD1
clone_size: .
cdr3_aa: CAITDRVSNYGYTF
cdr3_nt: TGTGCCATCACGGACAGGGTTTCTAACTATGGCTACACCTTC

v_call: TRBV6-6
j_call: TRBJ1-2
d_call: .
clone_size: .
cdr3_aa: CASETGGQLRGYTF
cdr3_nt: TGTGCCAGCGAAACGGGAGGACAGCTTCGAGGCTACACCTTC

v_call: TRBV6-5
j_call: TRBJ1-2
d_call: .
clone_size: once
cdr3_aa: CASRAHGEGYGYTF
cdr3_nt: TGTGCCAGCAGGGCCCACGGGGAAGGCTATGGCTACACCTTC

v_call: TRBV7-2
j_call: TRBJ2-5
d_call: .
clone_size: .
cdr3_aa: CASSFMETQYF
cdr3_nt: TGTGCCAGCAGCTTTATGGAGACCCAGTACTTC